One T cell receptor (beta chain) is described in this entry. Its specificity is unknown. TCRdb recomputed calls from the reads with MiXCR, one row per CDR3 protein. The repertoire consists of about 600,000 distinct CDR3 sequences, with about 24% occurring once and the leading ten covering under 8.5%. This entry comes from a study of T cell repertoires in cytomegalovirus infection. About the study: Both CMV infection and a matching HLA type were indicated by public TCR beta signatures.

Study findings and constraints: HLA-C-restricted CMV-specific TCR beta clonotypes were dominant in the ex vivo response. Using cumulative public TCR beta family frequency, the authors identified those who carried CMV together with the relevant HLA.

Sequencing was done on a sample of CD8+ T cells from PBMCs. This receptor was obtained from a human donor in good health (CMV status not recorded). Some clones in this sample may be carry-over from other donors' samples.

The DNA for the CDR3 is TGCAGCGTGCGGGACAGGGTTGATGGCTACACCTTC. The encoded protein is CSVRDRVDGYTF. The rearrangement joins TRBV29-1 to TRBJ1-2; 9 bases are shared with TRBD1. From germline, CDR1 is SQVTM and CDR2 ANQGSEA. This CDR3 region has 12 residues. V trimming: 6 bases; J trimming: 6 bases; junction bases outside the gene matches: 5.